This is a list of T cell receptor beta chains from one sample in a study of shared T cell receptors in the human thymus. Only in-frame clones appear in the TCRdb table, and some are missing; sequencing was by immunoSEQ multiplex PCR. The sample yields 720,000 or so clones, around 85% seen once. These data were also reused for a study on human thymus T cells.

The sequenced material came from thymocytes. These receptors were collected from a girl less than two years old with a congenital heart defect. Each CDR3 is given with its conserved first and last residue. Fields, in order: J gene, CDR3 length, clone size, V gene, D gene, CDR3 DNA, CDR3 protein. D genes are given only for firm matches. Clone sizes are given selectively: once, few, many, or a class where the clone is expanded.

>TRBJ1-2|14|NA|TRBV4-3|TRBD1
TGCGCCAGCAGGCCCGGGACAGCCAACTATGGCTACACCTTC
CASRPGTANYGYTF
>TRBJ1-1|13|NA|TRBV11-2|NA
TGTGCCAGCAGCTTCAGGGTTGGTGCTGAAGCTTTCTTT
CASSFRVGAEAFF
>TRBJ2-7|13|NA|TRBV6-5|TRBD1
TGTGCCAGCATCAGGACAGGGGGGCACGAGCAGTACTTC
CASIRTGGHEQYF
>TRBJ2-5|13|NA|TRBV6-1|TRBD1
TGTGCCAGCAGGGCGACAGGGTTGGAGACCCAGTACTTC
CASRATGLETQYF
>TRBJ1-3|17|NA|TRBV5-4|NA
TGTGCCAGCAGCTTGGAGCACAGGGAGTCTACTGGAAACACCATATATTTT
CASSLEHRESTGNTIYF
>TRBJ1-2|15|NA|TRBV7-4|NA
TGTGCCAGCAGCCCTCGAGGGGGGGCGCAGGACGGCTACACCTTC
CASSPRGGAQDGYTF
>TRBJ1-2|18|NA|TRBV5-4|NA
TGTGCCAGCAGCAAATTATTCCCGGGACTGCTCCAGATCTATGGCTACACCTTC
CASSKLFPGLLQIYGYTF
>TRBJ1-6|16|NA|TRBV11-2|NA
TGTGCCAGCAGCCGGGGGACGGGAGTGAATAATTCACCCCTCCACTTT
CASSRGTGVNNSPLHF
>TRBJ2-6|15|NA|TRBV9|NA
TGTGCCAGCAGCGTTGAGAAAACTGGGGCCAACGTCCTGACTTTC
CASSVEKTGANVLTF
>TRBJ1-1|12|NA|TRBV6-1|TRBD1
TGTGCCAGCACCACAGGGGCGACTGAAGCTTTCTTT
CASTTGATEAFF
>TRBJ1-1|18|NA|TRBV18|NA
TGTGCCAGCTCACCCGCAGGCACGTACAGGGTAGGGTTCACTGAAGCTTTCTTT
CASSPAGTYRVGFTEAFF
>TRBJ2-5|14|NA|TRBV7-6|NA
TGTGCCAGCAGCCCGGTGACGGTCCGGGTGGCCCAGTACTTC
CASSPVTVRVAQYF
>TRBJ2-7|12|few|TRBV10-3|NA
TGTGCCATCGCCCCCGGGACCTACGAGCAGTACTTC
CAIAPGTYEQYF
>TRBJ1-1|15|NA|TRBV18|NA
TGTGCCAGCTCACTTACGATGGGCCGGCTTCCTGAAGCTTTCTTT
CASSLTMGRLPEAFF
>TRBJ1-1|17|few|TRBV6-1|NA
TGTGCCAGCAGTGAATGTTCGGTGGGGGACTTGAACACTGAAGCTTTCTTT
CASSECSVGDLNTEAFF
>TRBJ2-3|17|NA|TRBV7-2|TRBD2
TGTGCCAGCAGCTTAGCCTTTAGCGGGGTTAGCACAGATACGCAGTATTTT
CASSLAFSGVSTDTQYF
>TRBJ1-5|16|NA|TRBV28|NA
TGTGCCAGCAGTTCCCCCAAGCAGGCTAGCAATCAGCCCCAGCATTTT
CASSSPKQASNQPQHF
>TRBJ1-5|17|NA|TRBV6-4|TRBD1
TGTGCCAGCAGTGTAAACAGGGGCCATCATTATAATCAGCCCCAGCATTTT
CASSVNRGHHYNQPQHF
>TRBJ2-3|16|NA|TRBV5-4|TRBD2
TGTGCCAGCAGCCGCAGGCTAGCGGGGAGCACAGATACGCAGTATTTT
CASSRRLAGSTDTQYF
>TRBJ1-1|13|NA|TRBV10-1|TRBD1
TGCGCCAGCTCGGGACAGAATAGTACTGAAGCTTTCTTT
CASSGQNSTEAFF
>TRBJ1-1|12|once|TRBV7-9|TRBD1
TGTGCCAGCAGCCCCGAGGGGGCACCCTTTTCTTTT
CASSPEGAPFSF
>TRBJ1-5|14|NA|TRBV28|NA
TGTGCCAGCAGGGGAGGGACGGACGATCAGCCCCAGCATTTT
CASRGGTDDQPQHF
>TRBJ2-7|19|NA|TRBV4-1|TRBD2
TGCGCCAGCAGCCTCCTCCCCGGGGGACTAGCGGGGGGGTTCTACGAGCAGTACTTC
CASSLLPGGLAGGFYEQYF
>TRBJ1-2|14|NA|TRBV7-9|TRBD1
TGTGCCAGCAGCTTAGACCCAGGGGGCTATGGCTACACCTTC
CASSLDPGGYGYTF
>TRBJ1-2|17|NA|TRBV15|TRBD1
TGTGCCACCAGCAGACCAGGGACAGGGGGCGTCATTGGGGGCTACACCTTC
CATSRPGTGGVIGGYTF
>TRBJ2-1|16|few|TRBV14|NA
TGTGCCAGCAGCCAAGGAAGACAGAGAGAGAGCAATGAGCAGTTCTTC
CASSQGRQRESNEQFF
>TRBJ2-5|13|NA|TRBV7-9|NA
TGTGCCAGCAGCCCACTCGGGCAAGAGACCCAGTACTTC
CASSPLGQETQYF
>TRBJ1-5|18|NA|TRBV21-1|NA
TGTGCCAGCAGCGCCAGAACCGGGACAGGGGGATACAATCAGCCCCAGCATTTT
CASSARTGTGGYNQPQHF
>TRBJ1-6|13|NA|TRBV9|NA
TGTGCCAGCAGCGTTGAGCTGGGGGGACCCCTCCACTTT
CASSVELGGPLHF
>TRBJ2-3|17|NA|TRBV4-3|TRBD2
TGCGCCAGCAGCCAAATTTCGGGGGGGGGCCCCACAGATACGCAGTATTTT
CASSQISGGGPTDTQYF
>TRBJ1-6|15|NA|TRBV11-1|TRBD1
TGTGCCAGCAGCTTAGGGGACAGGGAAAATTCACCCCTCCACTTT
CASSLGDRENSPLHF
>TRBJ1-5|14|NA|TRBV2|NA
TGTGCCAGCAGACCAACAGAGGACTATCAGCCCCAGCATTTT
CASRPTEDYQPQHF
>TRBJ2-7|13|NA|TRBV2|NA
TGTGCCAGCAATGCAGAATGGTGCTACGAGCAGTACTTC
CASNAEWCYEQYF
>TRBJ2-7|17|NA|TRBV10-3|NA
TGTGCCATCAGCGATAGGAGGTTAAGATCTGTATCCTACGAGCAGTACTTC
CAISDRRLRSVSYEQYF
>TRBJ1-1|13|NA|TRBV6-5|TRBD1
TGTGCCAGCACGTGCGACAGGGGCACTGAAGCTTTCTTT
CASTCDRGTEAFF
>TRBJ1-5|14|NA|TRBV27|TRBD1
TGTGCCAGCAGTGGGAACAGGGGTAATCAGCCCCAGCATTTT
CASSGNRGNQPQHF
>TRBJ2-1|22|once|TRBV7-3|NA
TGTGCCAGCAGCTTAAGACCTTTTAACGTGACTCACTTCTCAATCGGGGGCAATGAGCAGTTCTTC
CASSLRPFNVTHFSIGGNEQFF
>TRBJ1-2|16|NA|TRBV5-1|TRBD1
TGCGCCAGCAGCCCAACAGGTGGGACAGAGGACCATGGCTACACCTTC
CASSPTGGTEDHGYTF
>TRBJ1-1|16|NA|TRBV27|NA
TGTGCCAGCAGTTTAAGGGACAAAATCCGCTCCTCTGAAGCTTTCTTT
CASSLRDKIRSSEAFF